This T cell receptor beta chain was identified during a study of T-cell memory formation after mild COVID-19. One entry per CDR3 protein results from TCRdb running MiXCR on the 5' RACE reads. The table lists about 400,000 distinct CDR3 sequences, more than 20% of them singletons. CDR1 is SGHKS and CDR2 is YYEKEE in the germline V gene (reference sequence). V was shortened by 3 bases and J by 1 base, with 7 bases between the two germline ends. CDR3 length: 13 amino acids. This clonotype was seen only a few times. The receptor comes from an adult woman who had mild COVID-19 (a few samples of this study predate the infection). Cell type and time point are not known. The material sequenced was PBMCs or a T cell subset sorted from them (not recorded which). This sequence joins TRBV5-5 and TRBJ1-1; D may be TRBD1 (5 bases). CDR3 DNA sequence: TGTGCCAGCAGCTGGGGCCCGAACACTGAAGCTTTCTTT. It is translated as CASSWGPNTEAFF. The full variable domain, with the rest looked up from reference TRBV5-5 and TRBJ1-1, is DAGVTQSPTHLIKTRGQQVTLRCSPISGHKSVSWYQQVLGQGPQFIFQYYEKEERGRGNFPDRFSARQFPNYSSELNVNALLLGDSALYLCASSWGPNTEAFFGQGTRLTVV.